The 6 T cell receptor beta chains reported below all come from one sample, sequenced in a study of cytomegalovirus exposure and HLA in healthy donors. This table comes from immunoSEQ multiplex PCR, and its TCRdb copy is limited to in-frame clones, with some not included. The sample includes about 160,000 clones, less than 90% of them seen just once. Sequenced material: PBMCs. Receptors originate from a woman aged 30 to 39 in good health and CMV-seronegative.

This rearrangement joins TRBV9 to TRBJ2-2, with D uncertain. The germline CDR1 and CDR2 sequences are SGDLS and YYNGEE. Trimming removed 0 bases at V and 6 bases at J, with 6 bases between. The CDR3 loop spans 13 amino acids. This CDR3 reads CASSVGAPGELFF. Here the CDR3 DNA reads TGTGCCAGCAGCGTAGGGGCGCCCGGGGAGCTGTTTTTT.

This clone showed up just once. CDR3 DNA: TGTGCCAGTAGTTCTCCTTACGACGAGCAGTACTTC. The encoded protein is CASSSPYDEQYF. The chain carries TRBV19 and TRBJ2-7; D call uncertain. The V end was cut by 5 bases, the J end by 5 bases, with 10 bases between. Germline loops: CDR1 LNHDA, CDR2 SQIVND (reference sequence). The CDR3 sequence is 12 residues long.

The chain joins TRBV30 to TRBJ2-7, with a possible D match to TRBD2 (5 bases). CDR3 length: 12 residues. Trimming took 0 bases from V and 6 from J, leaving 9 bases between them. The germline V gene has CDR1 GTSNPN and CDR2 SVGIG (reference sequence). For the CDR3, the DNA is TGTGCCTGGAGTGTACGGGGTGGCGAGCAGTACTTC. Its protein product is CAWSVRGGEQYF.

This sequence joins TRBV11-2 and TRBJ2-1, with 11 bases matching TRBD2. Germline V gene data show CDR1 as SGHAT and CDR2 as FQNNGV. The junction had 6 bases not matched to a gene; V was cut back by 1 base and J by 1 base. The CDR3 sequence is 18 residues long. Here the CDR3 reads CASSLGSSGGLSYNEQFF. CDR3 coding DNA: TGTGCCAGCAGCTTAGGCTCTAGCGGGGGGTTATCCTACAATGAGCAGTTCTTC.

This rearrangement joins TRBV2 to TRBJ1-1; a possible D gene is TRBD1 (6 bases). The CDR3 is 14 residues long. The ends were cut back, 10 bases at V and 3 bases at J, with 18 bases in the middle. The germline CDR1 and CDR2 sequences are SNHLY and FYNNEI. The CDR3 sequence: CATQGSGIYTEAFF. The CDR3 bases are TGTGCCACCCAGGGGTCGGGGATTTACACTGAAGCTTTCTTT. Using reference TRBV2 and TRBJ1-1 for the parts outside the CDR3, the full variable domain is EPEVTQTPSHQVTQMGQEVILRCVPISNHLYFYWYRQILGQKVEFLVSFYNNEISEKSEIFDDQFSVERPDGSNFTLKIRSTKLEDSAMYFCATQGSGIYTEAFFGQGTRLTVV.

V gene TRBV27 combines with J gene TRBJ2-7; TRBD1 agrees at 9 bases. The CDR3 loop spans 16 amino acids. Germline V gene lookup returns CDR1 MNHEY and CDR2 SMNVEV (reference sequence). The V segment lost 4 bases and the J segment 6 bases; nucleotides outside the gene matches: 13. DNA of the CDR3: TGTGCCAGCAGTTCGCTAACCGGGACAGGGAGCGGCGAGCAGTACTTC. Encoded protein: CASSSLTGTGSGEQYF.